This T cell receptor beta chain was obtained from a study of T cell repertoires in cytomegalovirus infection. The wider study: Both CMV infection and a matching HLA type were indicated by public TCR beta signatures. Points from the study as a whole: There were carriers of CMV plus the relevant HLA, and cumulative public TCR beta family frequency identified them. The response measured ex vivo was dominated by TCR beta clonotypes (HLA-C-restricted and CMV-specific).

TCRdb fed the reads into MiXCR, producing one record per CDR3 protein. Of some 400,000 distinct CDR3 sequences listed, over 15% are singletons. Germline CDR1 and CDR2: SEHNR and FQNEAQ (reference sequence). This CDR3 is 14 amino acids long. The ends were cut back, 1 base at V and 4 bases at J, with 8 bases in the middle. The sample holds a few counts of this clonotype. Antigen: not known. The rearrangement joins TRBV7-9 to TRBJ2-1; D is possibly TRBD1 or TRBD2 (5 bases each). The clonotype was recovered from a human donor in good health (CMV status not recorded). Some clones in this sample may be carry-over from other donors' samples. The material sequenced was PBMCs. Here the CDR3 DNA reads TGTGCCAGCAGCTTAGGAGGGGATTACAATGAGCAGTTCTTC. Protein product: CASSLGGDYNEQFF.